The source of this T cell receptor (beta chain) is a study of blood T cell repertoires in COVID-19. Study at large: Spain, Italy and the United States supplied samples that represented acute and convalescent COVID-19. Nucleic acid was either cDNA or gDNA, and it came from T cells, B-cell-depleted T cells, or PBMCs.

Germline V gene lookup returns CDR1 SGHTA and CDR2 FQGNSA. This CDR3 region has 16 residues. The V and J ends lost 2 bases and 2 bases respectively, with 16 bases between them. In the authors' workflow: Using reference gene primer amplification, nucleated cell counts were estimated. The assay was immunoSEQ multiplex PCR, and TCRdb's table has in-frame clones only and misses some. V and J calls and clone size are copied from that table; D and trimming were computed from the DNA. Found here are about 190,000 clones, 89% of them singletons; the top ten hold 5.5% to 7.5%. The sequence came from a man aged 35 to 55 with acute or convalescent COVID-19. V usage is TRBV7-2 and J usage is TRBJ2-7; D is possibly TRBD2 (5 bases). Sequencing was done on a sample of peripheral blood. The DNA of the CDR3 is TGTGCCAGCAGCTTAAGGGCGGGCAGGTCAGCCTACGAGCAGTACTTC. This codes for CASSLRAGRSAYEQYF.